This TCR beta chain was identified in a study of technical replicates of blood from a few donors (dated by TCRdb to about 2017). About this clone itself: This clone's antigen is unknown. No per-base quality is available; no much larger clone lies one base away.

The receptor library was made with the immunoSEQ multiplex PCR assay. TCRdb re-hosts the immuneACCESS table, in-frame sequences only. Its copies lack some clones; in the studies checked, an unresolved V gene accounts for under half of them, and the cause for the rest is not known. Counted in this sample were about 79,000 clones; approximately 94% of them appeared once. The ten largest clones represent about 0.25% of the sample. The CDR3 covers 11 residues, taking in both the cysteine and the phenylalanine. Left in the record is the CDR3 DNA by itself, 33 bases read in frame from the first base. V is shortened by 6 bases, J by 11 bases, and the region joining them spans 11 bases. CDR1 and CDR2, looked up from the germline V gene, are MNHEY and SVGAGI.

This TCR was sampled from a human donor in good health. The rearranged segments are TRBV6-5 and TRBJ2-1; TRBD1 could be the D gene, as 5 bases match. Input material: T cells isolated from PBMCs. CDR3 region: CASSYRQKQFF. The DNA reads as follows: TGTGCCAGCAGCTACCGACAGAAGCAGTTCTTC.